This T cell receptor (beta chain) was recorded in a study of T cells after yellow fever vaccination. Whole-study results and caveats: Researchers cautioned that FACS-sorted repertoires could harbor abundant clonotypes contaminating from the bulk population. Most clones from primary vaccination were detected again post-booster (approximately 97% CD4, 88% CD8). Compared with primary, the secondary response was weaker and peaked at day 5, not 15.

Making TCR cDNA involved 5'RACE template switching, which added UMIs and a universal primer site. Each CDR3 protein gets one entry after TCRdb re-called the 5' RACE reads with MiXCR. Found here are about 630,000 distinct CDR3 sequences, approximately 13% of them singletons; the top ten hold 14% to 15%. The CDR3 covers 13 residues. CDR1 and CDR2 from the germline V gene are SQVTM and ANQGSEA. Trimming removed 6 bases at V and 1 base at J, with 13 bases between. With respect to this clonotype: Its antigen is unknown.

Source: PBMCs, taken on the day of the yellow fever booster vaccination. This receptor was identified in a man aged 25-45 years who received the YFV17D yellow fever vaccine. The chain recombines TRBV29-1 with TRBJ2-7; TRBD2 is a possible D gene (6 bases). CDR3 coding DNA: TGCAGCGTCGGGACGGGGGTTTCCTACGAGCAGTACTTC. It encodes CSVGTGVSYEQYF.